The T cell receptor (beta chain) under discussion was sequenced for a study of blood T cell repertoires in COVID-19. Study-wide context: Samples came from the United States, Italy and Spain, spanning acute and convalescent COVID-19. Nucleic acid was either cDNA or gDNA, and it came from T cells, B-cell-depleted T cells, or PBMCs.

Authors' analysis steps: Quantification of nucleated cells was approximated via reference gene primer amplification. Assay used: immunoSEQ multiplex PCR; TCRdb lists only in-frame clones, some missing. D and trimming were read from the DNA, whereas the V and J calls and clone size are those reported in that table. The sample lists approximately 85,000 clones, about 86% seen once, with approximately 22% in the top ten. This clone was seen once. The clonotype was recovered from a woman aged 80 or over in a cohort sampled during active or convalescent COVID-19. The sample consisted of peripheral blood.

The CDR3 here is CASTLSGHSYNEQFF. CDR3 nucleotide sequence: TGTGCCAGCACACTTAGCGGACACTCCTACAATGAGCAGTTCTTC. The rearrangement joins TRBV28 to TRBJ2-1; the D gene is possibly TRBD2 (6 bases). The V end was cut by 7 bases, the J end by 0 bases, with 13 bases between. Germline V gives CDR1 MDHEN, CDR2 SYDVKM. CDR3 length: 15 residues.